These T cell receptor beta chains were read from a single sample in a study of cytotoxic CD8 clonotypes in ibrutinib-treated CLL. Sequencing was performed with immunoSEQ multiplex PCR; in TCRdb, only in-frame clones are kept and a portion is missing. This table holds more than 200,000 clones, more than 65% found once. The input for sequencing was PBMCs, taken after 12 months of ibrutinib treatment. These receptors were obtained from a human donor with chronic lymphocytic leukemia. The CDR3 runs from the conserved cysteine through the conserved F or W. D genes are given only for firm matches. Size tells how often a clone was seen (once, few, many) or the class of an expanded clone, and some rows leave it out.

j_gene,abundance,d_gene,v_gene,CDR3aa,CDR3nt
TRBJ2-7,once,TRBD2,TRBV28,CAIRGLGLAGVEQYF,TGTGCCATCAGGGGGCTGGGACTAGCGGGAGTCGAGCAGTACTTC
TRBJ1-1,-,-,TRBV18,CASSPFGQRNTEAFF,TGTGCCAGCTCACCGTTCGGACAGCGGAACACTGAAGCTTTCTTT
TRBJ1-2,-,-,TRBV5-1,CASSLDRDGGYTF,TGCGCCAGCAGCTTGGACAGGGACGGCGGCTACACCTTC
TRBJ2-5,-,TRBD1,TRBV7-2,CASSSDRGETQYF,TGTGCCAGCAGCTCGGACAGGGGGGAGACCCAGTACTTC
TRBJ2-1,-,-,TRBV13,CASSSPRERAWGEQFF,TGTGCCAGCAGCTCGCCTCGGGAGCGGGCATGGGGTGAGCAGTTCTTC
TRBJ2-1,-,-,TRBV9,CASSVARSSYNEQFF,TGTGCCAGCAGCGTAGCGCGGAGCTCCTACAATGAGCAGTTCTTC
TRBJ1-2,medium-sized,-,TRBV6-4,CASSEPDGPGYGYTF,TGTGCCAGCAGTGAACCCGACGGTCCGGGCTATGGCTACACCTTC
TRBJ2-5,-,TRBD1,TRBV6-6,CASSSRGTGRQETQYF,TGTGCCAGCAGTTCTCGCGGGACAGGTCGCCAAGAGACCCAGTACTTC
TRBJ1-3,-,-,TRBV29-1,CSAARGIGNTIYF,TGCAGCGCCGCGCGCGGGATTGGAAACACCATATATTTT
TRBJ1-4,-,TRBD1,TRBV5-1,CASSSIRGQGASSEKLFF,TGCGCCAGCAGCTCAATTCGAGGACAGGGGGCAAGTAGTGAAAAACTGTTTTTT
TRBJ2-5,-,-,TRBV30,CAWSSDSLGETQYF,TGTGCCTGGAGTTCGGACAGCCTGGGGGAGACCCAGTACTTC
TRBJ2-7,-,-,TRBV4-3,CASSQEVSYEQYF,TGCGCCAGCAGCCAAGAGGTTAGCTACGAGCAGTACTTC
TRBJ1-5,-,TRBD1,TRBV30,CAWSLPGQTYSNQPQHF,TGTGCCTGGAGTTTACCGGGACAGACATATAGCAATCAGCCCCAGCATTTT
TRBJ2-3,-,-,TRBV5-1,CASSPRETDTQYF,TGCGCCAGCAGCCCCAGGGAGACAGATACGCAGTATTTT
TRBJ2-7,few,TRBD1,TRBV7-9,CASSGQGYEQYF,TGTGCCAGCAGCGGACAGGGGTACGAGCAGTACTTC
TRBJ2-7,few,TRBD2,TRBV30,CAWEVGGIYEQYF,TGTGCCTGGGAGGTGGGAGGGATCTACGAGCAGTACTTC
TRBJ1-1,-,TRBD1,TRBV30,CAWGRGQENTEAFF,TGTGCCTGGGGGAGGGGACAGGAAAACACTGAAGCTTTCTTT
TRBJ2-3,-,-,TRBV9,CASSVGSSGITDTQYF,TGTGCCAGCAGCGTAGGGTCCTCGGGGATCACAGATACGCAGTATTTT
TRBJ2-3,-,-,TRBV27,CASTSSVWDTDTQYF,TGTGCCAGCACTTCAAGCGTATGGGACACAGATACGCAGTATTTT
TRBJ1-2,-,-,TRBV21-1,CASSPRSGAYGYTF,TGTGCCAGCAGCCCTAGGAGCGGGGCCTATGGCTACACCTTC
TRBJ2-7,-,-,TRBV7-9,CASRDGSYEQYF,TGTGCCAGCAGGGACGGATCCTACGAGCAGTACTTC
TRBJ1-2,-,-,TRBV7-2,CASSLAGQGQSGYTF,TGTGCCAGCAGCTTAGCGGGCCAGGGGCAATCTGGCTACACCTTC
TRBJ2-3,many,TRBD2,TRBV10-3,CAIRGEGKDTQYF,TGTGCCATCAGGGGGGAGGGAAAAGATACGCAGTATTTT
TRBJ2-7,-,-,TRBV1,CTSSQDNEGPYEQYF,TGCACCAGCAGCCAAGATAACGAGGGTCCCTACGAGCAGTACTTC
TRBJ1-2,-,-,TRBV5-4,CASSLSRGLEGYTF,TGTGCCAGCAGCTTGTCCAGGGGACTAGAGGGCTACACCTTC